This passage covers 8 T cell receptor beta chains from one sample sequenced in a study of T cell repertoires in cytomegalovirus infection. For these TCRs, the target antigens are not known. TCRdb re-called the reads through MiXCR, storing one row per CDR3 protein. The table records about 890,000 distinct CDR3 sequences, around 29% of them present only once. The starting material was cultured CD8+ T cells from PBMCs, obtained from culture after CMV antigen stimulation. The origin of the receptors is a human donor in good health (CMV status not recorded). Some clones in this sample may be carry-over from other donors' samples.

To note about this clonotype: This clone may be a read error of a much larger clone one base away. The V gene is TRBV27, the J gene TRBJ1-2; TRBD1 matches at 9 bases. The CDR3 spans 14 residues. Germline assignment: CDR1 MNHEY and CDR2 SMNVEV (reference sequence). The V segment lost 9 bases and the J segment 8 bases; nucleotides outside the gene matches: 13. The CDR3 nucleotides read TGTGCCAGTCGCCATACCGGGACAGGGAACGGCTACACCTTC. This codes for CASRHTGTGNGYTF.

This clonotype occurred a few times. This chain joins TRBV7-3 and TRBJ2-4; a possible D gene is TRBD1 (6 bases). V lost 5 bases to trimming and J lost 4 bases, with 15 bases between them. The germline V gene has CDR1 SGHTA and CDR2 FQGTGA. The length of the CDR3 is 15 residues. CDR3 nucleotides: TGTGCCAGCAGCCAGGACTCAAGGGGGAAAAACATTCAGTACTTC. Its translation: CASSQDSRGKNIQYF.

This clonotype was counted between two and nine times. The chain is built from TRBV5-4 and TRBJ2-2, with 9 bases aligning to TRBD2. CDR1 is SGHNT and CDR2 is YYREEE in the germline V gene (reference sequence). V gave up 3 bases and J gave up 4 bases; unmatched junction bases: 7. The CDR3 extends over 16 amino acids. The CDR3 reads CASSSPGLAATGELFF. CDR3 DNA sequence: TGTGCCAGCAGCTCGCCGGGACTAGCTGCCACCGGGGAGCTGTTTTTT.

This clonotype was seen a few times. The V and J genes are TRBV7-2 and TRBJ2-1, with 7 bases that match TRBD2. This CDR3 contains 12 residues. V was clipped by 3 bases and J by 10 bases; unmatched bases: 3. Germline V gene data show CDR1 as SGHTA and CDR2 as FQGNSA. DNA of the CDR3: TGTGCCAGCAGCTTGCTTAGCGGGGAGCAGTTCTTC. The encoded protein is CASSLLSGEQFF.

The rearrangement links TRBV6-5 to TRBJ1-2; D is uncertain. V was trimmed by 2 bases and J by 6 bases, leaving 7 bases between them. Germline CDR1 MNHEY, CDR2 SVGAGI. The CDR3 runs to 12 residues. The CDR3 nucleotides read TGTGCCAGCAGTTACCCCCTTGATGGCTACACCTTC. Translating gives CASSYPLDGYTF.

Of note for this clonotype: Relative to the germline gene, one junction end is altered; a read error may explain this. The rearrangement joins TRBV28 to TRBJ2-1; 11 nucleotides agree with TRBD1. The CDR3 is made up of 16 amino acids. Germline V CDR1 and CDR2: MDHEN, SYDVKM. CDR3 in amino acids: CVSRSGTGGLYNEQFF. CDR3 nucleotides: TGTGTCAGCAGAAGCGGGACAGGGGGGCTTTACAATGAGCAGTTCTTC.

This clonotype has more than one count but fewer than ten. CDR3 loop: CASSLTKEKLFF. CDR3 coding DNA: TGTGCCAGCAGCTTAACAAAGGAAAAACTGTTTTTT. This chain joins TRBV11-2 and TRBJ1-4; D is unclear. Germline V gives CDR1 SGHAT, CDR2 FQNNGV. V was trimmed by 2 bases and J by 8 bases, leaving 6 bases between them. The CDR3 contains 12 residues. Complete variable domain (other parts from reference TRBV11-2 and TRBJ1-4): EAGVAQSPRYKIIEKRQSVAFWCNPISGHATLYWYQQILGQGPKLLIQFQNNGVVDDSQLPKDRFSAERLKGVDSTLKIQPAKLEDSAVYLCASSLTKEKLFFGSGTQLSVL.

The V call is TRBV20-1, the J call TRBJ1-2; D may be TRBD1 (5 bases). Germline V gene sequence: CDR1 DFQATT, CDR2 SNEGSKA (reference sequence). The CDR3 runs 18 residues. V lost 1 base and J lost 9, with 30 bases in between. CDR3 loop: CSARVGGTGGLNRYSYTF. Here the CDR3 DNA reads TGCAGTGCTAGAGTGGGAGGGACGGGAGGACTAAACCGATATAGCTACACCTTC.